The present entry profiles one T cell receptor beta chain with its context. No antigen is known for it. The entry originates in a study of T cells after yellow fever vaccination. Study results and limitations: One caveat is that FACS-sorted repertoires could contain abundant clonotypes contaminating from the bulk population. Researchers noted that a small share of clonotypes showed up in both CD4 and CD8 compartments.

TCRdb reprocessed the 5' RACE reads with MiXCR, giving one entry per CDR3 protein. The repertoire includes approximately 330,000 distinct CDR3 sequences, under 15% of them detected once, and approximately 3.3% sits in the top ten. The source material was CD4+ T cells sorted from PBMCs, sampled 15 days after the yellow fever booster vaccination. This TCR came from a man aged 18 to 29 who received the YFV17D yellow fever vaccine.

Written as DNA, the CDR3 is TGTGCCTGGACAGGGACCCTTGTGACCCAGTACTTC. This translates into CAWTGTLVTQYF. This chain uses TRBV30 with TRBJ2-5; the D gene could be TRBD1 or TRBD2 (5 bases each). Germline values: CDR1 GTSNPN, CDR2 SVGIG (reference sequence). The germline V and J ends were trimmed by 4 bases and 7 bases, with 13 bases remaining between them. The CDR3 covers 12 residues.